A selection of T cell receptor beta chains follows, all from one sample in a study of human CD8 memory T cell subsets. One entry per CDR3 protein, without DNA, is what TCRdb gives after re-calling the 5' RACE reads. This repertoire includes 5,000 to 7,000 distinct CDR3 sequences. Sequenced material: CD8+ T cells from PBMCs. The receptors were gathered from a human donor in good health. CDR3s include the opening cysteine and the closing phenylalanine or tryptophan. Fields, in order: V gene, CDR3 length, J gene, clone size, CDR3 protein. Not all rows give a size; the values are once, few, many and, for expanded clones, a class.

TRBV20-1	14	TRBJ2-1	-	CSASAGEAYNEQFF
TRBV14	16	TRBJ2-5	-	CASSSGLAGYQETQYF
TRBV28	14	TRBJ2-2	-	CASGGNSNTGELFF
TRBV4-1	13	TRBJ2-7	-	CASGRTISYEQYF
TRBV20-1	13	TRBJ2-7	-	CSARGTNFYEQYF
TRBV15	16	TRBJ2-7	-	CATSERLGGISYEQYF
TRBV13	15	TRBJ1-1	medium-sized	CASSLRGSGDTEAFF
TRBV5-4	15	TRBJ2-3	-	CASSPERGGRNTQYF
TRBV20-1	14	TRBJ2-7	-	CSARDGDRVYEQYF
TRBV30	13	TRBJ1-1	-	CAWSIQGHTEAFF
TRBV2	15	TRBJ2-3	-	CASSPGRQGADTQYF
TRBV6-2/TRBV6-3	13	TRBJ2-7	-	CASSRTGFYEQYF
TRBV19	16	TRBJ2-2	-	CASSIGAGGNTGELFF
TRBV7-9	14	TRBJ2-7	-	CASSIGPDVYEQYF
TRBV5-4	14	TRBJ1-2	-	CASSLGLGGYGYTF
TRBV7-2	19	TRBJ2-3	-	CASSHSIQERERGKDTQYF
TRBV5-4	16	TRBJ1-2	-	CASSWGGARLDYGYTF
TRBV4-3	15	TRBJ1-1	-	CASSPWGGANTEAFF
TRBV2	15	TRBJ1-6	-	CASSDTGDRGSPLHF
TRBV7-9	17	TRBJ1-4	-	CASSFLGQGARREKLFF